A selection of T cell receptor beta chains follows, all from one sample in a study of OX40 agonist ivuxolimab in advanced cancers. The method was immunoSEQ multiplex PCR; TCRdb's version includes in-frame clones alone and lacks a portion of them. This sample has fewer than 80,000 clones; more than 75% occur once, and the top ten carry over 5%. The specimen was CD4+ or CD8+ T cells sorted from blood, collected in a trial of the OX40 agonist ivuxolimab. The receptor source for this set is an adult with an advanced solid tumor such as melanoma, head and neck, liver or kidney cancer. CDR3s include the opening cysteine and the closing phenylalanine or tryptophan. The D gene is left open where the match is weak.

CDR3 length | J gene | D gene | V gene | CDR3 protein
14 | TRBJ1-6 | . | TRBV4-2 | CASSRDINNSPLHF
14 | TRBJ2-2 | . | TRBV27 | CASRLGTDTGELFF
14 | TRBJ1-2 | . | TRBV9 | CASSVARESYGYTF
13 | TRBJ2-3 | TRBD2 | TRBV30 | CAWTGLAGDTQYF
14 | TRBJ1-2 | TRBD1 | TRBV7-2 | CASSLYWTGPTNTF
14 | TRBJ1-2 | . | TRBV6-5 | CASSPPGWGYGYTF
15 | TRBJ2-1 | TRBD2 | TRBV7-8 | CASSPSGRAYDEQFF
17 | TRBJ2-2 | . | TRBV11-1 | CASSLRGHTPNTGELFF
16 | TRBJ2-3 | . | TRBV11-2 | CASSRIRGSDTDTQYF
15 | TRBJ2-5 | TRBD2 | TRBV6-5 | CASSYPGGGQETQYF
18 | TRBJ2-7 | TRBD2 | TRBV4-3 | CASSQDRVPGRGSYEQYF
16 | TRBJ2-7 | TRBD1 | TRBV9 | CASSPPAGQGIYEQYF
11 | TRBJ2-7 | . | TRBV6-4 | CASSIVYEQYF
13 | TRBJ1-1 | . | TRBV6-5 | CASSATANTEAFF
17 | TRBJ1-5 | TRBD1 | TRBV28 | CASRIAGTGKGNQPQHF
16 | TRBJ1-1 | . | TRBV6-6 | CASSLKGYPSGTEAFF
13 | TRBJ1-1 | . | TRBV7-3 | CASSSTGFTEAFF
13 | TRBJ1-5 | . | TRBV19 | CASSIIVNQPQHF
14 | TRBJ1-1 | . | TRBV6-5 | CASTPFVTDTEAFF
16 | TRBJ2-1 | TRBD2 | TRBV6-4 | CASSERTRREASEQFF
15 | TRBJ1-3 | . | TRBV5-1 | CASSPGQSSGNTIYF
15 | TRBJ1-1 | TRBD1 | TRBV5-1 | CASSFYGTENTEAFF
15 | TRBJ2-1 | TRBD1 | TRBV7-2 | CASSLNRGYYNEQFF
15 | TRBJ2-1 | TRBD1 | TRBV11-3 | CASSLRQGASNEQFF
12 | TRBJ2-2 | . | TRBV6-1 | CASSLAYGELFF
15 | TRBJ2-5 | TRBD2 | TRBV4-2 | CASSQVAGEGETQYF
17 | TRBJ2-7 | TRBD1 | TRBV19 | CASSRTLTGEWAYEQYF
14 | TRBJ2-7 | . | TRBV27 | CASKYLWGDYEQYF
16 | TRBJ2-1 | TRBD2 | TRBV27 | CASSLGVLAVYNEQFF
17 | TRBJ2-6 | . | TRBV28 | CASSSGTDPSGANVLTF
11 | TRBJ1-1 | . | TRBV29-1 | CSVVNPGEAFF